This T cell receptor beta chain was sequenced for a study of blood T cells in healthy people across ages. It was with a sample-barcoded 5' primer and a J-beta primer mix that a second PCR of about 6 to 12 cycles was run. TCRdb reprocessed the 5' RACE reads with MiXCR, giving one entry per CDR3 protein. This sample has over a million distinct CDR3 sequences; 35% to 50% occur once, and the top ten carry approximately 17%. V dropped 6 bases and J dropped 1; count of bases not matched to a gene: 6. The CDR3 has 16 amino acids. The V gene is TRBV12-3 or TRBV12-4, the J gene TRBJ2-1, with TRBD2 matching over 10 bases. Sequences were obtained from blood. The clonotype comes from a woman aged 60-70 years in good health. CDR3 sequence reads: CASRPTSGLSYNEQFF. Written as DNA, the CDR3 is TGTGCCAGCAGGCCGACTAGCGGGTTGTCCTACAATGAGCAGTTCTTC.